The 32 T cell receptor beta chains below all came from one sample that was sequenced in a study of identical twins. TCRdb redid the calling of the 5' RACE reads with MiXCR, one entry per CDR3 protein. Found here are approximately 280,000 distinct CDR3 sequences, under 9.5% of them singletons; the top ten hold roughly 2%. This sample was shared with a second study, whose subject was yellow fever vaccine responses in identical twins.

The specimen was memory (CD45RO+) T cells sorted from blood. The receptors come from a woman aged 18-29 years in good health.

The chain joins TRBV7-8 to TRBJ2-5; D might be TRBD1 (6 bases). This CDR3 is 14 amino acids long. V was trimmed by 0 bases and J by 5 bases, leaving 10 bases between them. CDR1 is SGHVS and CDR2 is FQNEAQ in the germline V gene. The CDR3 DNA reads TGTGCCAGCAGCTTAGCGCAGGGGATTGAGACCCAGTACTTC. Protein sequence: CASSLAQGIETQYF.

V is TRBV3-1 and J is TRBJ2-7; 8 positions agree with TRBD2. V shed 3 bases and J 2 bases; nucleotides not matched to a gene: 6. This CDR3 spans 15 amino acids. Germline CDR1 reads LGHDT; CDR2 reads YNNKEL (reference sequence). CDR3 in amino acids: CASSQGTRIPYEQYF. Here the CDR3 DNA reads TGTGCCAGCAGCCAGGGGACTAGGATCCCCTACGAGCAGTACTTC.

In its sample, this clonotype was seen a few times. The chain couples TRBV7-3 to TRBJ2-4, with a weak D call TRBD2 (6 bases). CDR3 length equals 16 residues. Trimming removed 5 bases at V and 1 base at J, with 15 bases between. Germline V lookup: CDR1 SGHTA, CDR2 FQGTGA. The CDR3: CASSLQGGTAKNIQYF. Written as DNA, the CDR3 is TGTGCCAGCAGCCTGCAGGGTGGGACTGCCAAAAACATTCAGTACTTC. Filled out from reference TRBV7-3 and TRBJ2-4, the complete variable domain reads GAGVSQTPSNKVTEKGKYVELRCDPISGHTALYWYRQSLGQGPEFLIYFQGTGAADDSGLPNDRFFAVRPEGSVSTLKIQRTERGDSAVYLCASSLQGGTAKNIQYFGAGTRLSVL.

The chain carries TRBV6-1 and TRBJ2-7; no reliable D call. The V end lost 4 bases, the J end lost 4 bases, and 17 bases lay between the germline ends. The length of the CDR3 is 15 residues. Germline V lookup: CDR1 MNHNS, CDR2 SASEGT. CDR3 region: CASSADILLNYEQYV. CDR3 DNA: TGTGCCAGCAGTGCCGACATTCTCCTAAATTACGAGCAGTACGTC.

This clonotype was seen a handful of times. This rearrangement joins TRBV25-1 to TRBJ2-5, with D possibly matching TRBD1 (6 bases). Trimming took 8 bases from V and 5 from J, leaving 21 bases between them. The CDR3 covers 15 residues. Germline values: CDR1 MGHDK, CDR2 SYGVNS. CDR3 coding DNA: TGTGCCAGCGCACCAAACCTTCAGGGGCGGGAGACCCAGTACTTC. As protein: CASAPNLQGRETQYF.

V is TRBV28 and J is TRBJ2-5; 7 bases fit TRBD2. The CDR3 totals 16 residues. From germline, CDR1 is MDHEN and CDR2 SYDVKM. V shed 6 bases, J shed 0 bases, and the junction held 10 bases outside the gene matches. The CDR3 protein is CASSRAGLSHQETQYF. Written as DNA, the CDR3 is TGTGCCAGCAGCAGAGCGGGACTAAGTCACCAAGAGACCCAGTACTTC.

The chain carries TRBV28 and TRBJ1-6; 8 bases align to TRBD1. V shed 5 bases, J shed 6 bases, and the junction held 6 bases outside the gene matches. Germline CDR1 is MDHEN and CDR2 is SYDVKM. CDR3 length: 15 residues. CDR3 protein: CASSADRVSNSPLHF. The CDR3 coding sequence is TGTGCCAGCAGTGCGGACAGGGTGTCTAATTCACCCCTCCACTTT.

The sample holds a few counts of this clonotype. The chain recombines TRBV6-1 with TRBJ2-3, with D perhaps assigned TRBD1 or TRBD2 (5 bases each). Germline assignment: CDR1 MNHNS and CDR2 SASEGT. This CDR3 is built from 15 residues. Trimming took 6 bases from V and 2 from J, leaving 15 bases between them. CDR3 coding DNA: TGTGCCAGCAGAAGGGCCAGGGACCCCACAGATACGCAGTATTTT. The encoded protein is CASRRARDPTDTQYF.

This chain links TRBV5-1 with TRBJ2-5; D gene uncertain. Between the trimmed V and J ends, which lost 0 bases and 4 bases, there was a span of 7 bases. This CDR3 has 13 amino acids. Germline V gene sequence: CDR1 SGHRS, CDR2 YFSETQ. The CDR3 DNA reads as TGCGCCAGCAGCTTGGGGCAAGGAGAGACCCAGTACTTC. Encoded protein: CASSLGQGETQYF.

The CDR3 loop reads CSASLDRGYHEQYF. CDR3 bases: TGCAGTGCTAGCTTGGACAGGGGGTATCACGAGCAGTACTTC. The chain uses TRBV20-1 and TRBJ2-7; TRBD1 agrees at 10 bases. Germline V gene data show CDR1 as DFQATT and CDR2 as SNEGSKA (reference sequence). V was pared by 3 bases and J by 5 bases, with 7 bases of the junction left unmatched. This CDR3 comprises 14 residues.

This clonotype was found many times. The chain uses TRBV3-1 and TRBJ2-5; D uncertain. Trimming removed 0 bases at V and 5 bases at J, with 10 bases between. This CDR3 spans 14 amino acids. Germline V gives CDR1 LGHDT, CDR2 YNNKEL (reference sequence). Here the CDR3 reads CASSQDLFTETQYF. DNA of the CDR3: TGTGCCAGCAGCCAAGATTTGTTTACGGAGACCCAGTACTTC.

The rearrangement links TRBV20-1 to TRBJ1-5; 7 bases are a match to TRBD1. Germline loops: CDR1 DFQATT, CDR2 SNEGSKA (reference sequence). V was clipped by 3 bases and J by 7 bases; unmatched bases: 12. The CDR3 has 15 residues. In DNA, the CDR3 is TGCAGTGCTAGTGGGTTTCAGGGGGTGGAACAGCCCCAGCATTTT. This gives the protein CSASGFQGVEQPQHF.

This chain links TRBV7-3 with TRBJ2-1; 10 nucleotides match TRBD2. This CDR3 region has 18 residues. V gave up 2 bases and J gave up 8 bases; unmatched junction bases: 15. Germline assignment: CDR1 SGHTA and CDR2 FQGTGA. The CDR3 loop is CASSLLRVGAGGGDEQFF. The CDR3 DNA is TGTGCCAGCAGCTTATTGCGGGTTGGAGCGGGAGGGGGGGATGAGCAGTTCTTC.

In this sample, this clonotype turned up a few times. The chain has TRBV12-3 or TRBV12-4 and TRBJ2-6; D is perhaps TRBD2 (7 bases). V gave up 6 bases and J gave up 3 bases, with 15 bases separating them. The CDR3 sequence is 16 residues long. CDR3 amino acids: CASSRLGGVGANVLTF. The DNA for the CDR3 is TGTGCCAGCAGCCGACTAGGGGGGGTTGGGGCCAACGTCCTGACTTTC.

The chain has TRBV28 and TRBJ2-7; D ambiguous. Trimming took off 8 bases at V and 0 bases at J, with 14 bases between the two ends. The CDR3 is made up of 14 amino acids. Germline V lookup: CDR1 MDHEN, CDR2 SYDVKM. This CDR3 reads CASHPSRPSYEQYV. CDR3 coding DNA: TGTGCCAGCCACCCATCACGACCCTCCTACGAGCAGTACGTC.

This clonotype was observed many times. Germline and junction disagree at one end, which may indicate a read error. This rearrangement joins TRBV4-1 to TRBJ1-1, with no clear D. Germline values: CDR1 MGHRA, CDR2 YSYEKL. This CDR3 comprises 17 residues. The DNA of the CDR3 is TGCGCCAGCAGCCAAGATCCATTGACCGAAGTGAAGACTGAAGCTTTCTTT. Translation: CASSQDPLTEVKTEAFF.

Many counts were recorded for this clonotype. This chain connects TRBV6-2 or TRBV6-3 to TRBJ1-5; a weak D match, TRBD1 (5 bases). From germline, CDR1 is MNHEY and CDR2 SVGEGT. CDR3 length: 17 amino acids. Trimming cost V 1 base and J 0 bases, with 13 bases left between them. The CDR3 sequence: CASSYYQGSYSNQPQHF. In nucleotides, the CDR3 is TGTGCCAGCAGTTACTACCAGGGTTCCTATAGCAATCAGCCCCAGCATTTT.

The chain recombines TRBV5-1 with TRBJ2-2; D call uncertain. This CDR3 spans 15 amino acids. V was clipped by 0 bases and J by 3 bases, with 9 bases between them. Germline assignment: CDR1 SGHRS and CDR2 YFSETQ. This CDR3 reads CASSLDVVDTGELFF. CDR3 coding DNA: TGCGCCAGCAGCTTGGATGTTGTGGACACCGGGGAGCTGTTTTTT.

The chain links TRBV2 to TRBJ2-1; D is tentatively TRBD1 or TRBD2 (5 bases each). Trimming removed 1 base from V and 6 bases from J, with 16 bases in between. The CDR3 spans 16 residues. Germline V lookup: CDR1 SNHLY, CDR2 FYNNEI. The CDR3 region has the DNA TGTGCCAGCAGTGAAGGGTTGGGACGTTCCGTCAATGAGCAGTTCTTC. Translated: CASSEGLGRSVNEQFF.

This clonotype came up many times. CDR3 protein: CASSEGDTGELFF. The CDR3 nucleotides read TGTGCCAGCAGTGAGGGGGACACCGGGGAGCTGTTTTTT. V gene TRBV6-1 combines with J gene TRBJ2-2; D possibly matches TRBD1 or TRBD2 (5 bases each). The CDR3 has 13 amino acids. The germline gives CDR1 MNHNS, CDR2 SASEGT. V was cut by 3 bases and J by 3 bases, with 5 bases left in between.

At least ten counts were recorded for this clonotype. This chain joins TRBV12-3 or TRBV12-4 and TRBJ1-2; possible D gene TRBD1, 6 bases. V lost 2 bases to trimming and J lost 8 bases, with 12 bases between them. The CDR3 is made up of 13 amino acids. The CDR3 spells CASSLIRGRGYTF. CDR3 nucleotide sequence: TGTGCCAGCAGTTTAATCCGGGGGCGAGGCTACACCTTC.

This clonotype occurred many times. This CDR3 reads CASSLLAGSFGEQFF. For the CDR3, the DNA is TGTGCCAGCAGCTTACTAGCGGGATCGTTTGGCGAGCAGTTCTTC. The chain joins TRBV5-6 to TRBJ2-1; 10 bases agree with TRBD2. The V gene's germline CDR1 is SGHDT and CDR2 YYEEEE. V lost 2 bases and J lost 10; bases outside the gene matches: 9. The length of the CDR3 is 15 residues.

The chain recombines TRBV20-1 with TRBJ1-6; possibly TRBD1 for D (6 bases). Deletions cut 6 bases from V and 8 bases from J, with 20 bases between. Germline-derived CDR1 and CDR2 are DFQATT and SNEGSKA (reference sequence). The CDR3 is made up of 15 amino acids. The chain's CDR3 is CSAPYSGELYSPLHF. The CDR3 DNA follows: TGCAGTGCCCCTTACTCAGGGGAGCTTTATTCACCCCTCCACTTT.

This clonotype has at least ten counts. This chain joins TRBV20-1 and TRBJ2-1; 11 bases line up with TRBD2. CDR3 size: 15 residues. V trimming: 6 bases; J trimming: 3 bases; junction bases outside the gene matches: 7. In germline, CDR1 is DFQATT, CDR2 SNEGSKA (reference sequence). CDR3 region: CSATPGTSGYNEQFF. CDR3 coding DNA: TGCAGTGCCACCCCCGGGACTAGCGGCTACAATGAGCAGTTCTTC.

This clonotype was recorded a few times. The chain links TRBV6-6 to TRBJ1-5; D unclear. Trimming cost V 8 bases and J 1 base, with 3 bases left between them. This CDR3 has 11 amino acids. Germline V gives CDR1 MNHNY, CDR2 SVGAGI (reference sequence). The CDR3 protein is CASGSNQPQHF. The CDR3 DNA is TGTGCCAGCGGGAGCAATCAGCCCCAGCATTTT.

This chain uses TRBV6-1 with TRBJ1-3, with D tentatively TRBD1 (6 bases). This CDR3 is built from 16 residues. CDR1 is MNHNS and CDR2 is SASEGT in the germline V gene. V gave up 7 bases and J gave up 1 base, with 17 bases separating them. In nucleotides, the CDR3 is TGTGCCAGCACCCCGGGAGGGGGTTGGTCTGGAAACACCATATATTTT. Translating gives CASTPGGGWSGNTIYF.

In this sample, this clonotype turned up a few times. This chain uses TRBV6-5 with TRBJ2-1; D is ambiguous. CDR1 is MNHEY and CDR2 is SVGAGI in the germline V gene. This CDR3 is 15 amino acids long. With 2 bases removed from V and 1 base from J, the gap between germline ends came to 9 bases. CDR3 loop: CASSYGQVSYNEQFF. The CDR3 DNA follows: TGTGCCAGCAGTTACGGGCAGGTATCCTACAATGAGCAGTTCTTC.

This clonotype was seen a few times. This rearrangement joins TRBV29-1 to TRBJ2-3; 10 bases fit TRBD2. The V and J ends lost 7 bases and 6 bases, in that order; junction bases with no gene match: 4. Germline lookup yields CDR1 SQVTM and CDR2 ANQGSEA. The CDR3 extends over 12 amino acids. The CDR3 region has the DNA TGCAGCGCACTAGCGGGGATTGATACGCAGTATTTT. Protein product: CSALAGIDTQYF.

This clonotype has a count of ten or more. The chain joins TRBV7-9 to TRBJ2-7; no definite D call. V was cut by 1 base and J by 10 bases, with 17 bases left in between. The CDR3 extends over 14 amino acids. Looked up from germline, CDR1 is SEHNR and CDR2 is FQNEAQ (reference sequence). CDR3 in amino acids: CASSLGSGPASQYF. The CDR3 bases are TGTGCCAGCAGCTTAGGGTCAGGACCAGCCAGTCAGTACTTC. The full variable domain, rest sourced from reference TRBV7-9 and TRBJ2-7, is DTGVSQNPRHKITKRGQNVTFRCDPISEHNRLYWYRQTLGQGPEFLTYFQNEAQLEKSRLLSDRFSAERPKGSFSTLEIQRTEQGDSAMYLCASSLGSGPASQYFGPGTRLTVT.

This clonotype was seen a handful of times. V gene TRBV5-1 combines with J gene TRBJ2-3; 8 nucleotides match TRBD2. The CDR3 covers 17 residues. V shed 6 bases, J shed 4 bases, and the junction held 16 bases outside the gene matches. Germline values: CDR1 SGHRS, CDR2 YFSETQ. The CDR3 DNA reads TGCGCCAGCACCCCCTGGGTTAGCGGGAAGGCCGCAGATACGCAGTATTTT. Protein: CASTPWVSGKAADTQYF.

The CDR3 nucleotides read TGTGCCAGCAGTGAGGGGAGCTCTGGGGCCAACGTCCTGACTTTC. This gives the protein CASSEGSSGANVLTF. The chain links TRBV2 to TRBJ2-6, with a tentative D call TRBD2 (5 bases). The V gene lost 3 bases and the J gene lost 0 bases, with 6 bases spanning the gap. The germline CDR1 and CDR2 sequences are SNHLY and FYNNEI. This CDR3 is 15 amino acids long.

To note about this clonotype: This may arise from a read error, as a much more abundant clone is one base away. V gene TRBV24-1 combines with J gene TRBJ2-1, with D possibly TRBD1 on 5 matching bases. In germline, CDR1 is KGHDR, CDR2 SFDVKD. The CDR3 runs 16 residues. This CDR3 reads CATSEVLRDSYNKQFF. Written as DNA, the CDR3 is TGTGCCACCAGTGAAGTTTTGAGAGACAGTTACAATAAGCAGTTCTTC.